The 6 T cell receptor beta chains presented below share a single source sample, sequenced in a study of early T cells in non-severe SARS-CoV-2 infection. Via MiXCR, TCRdb re-called the 5' RACE reads, giving one row per CDR3 protein. The profile shows just under 85,000 distinct CDR3 sequences, over 9.5% of them singletons. Sample: whole blood, taken at baseline. The receptor set was obtained from an adult who was a healthcare worker with PCR-confirmed SARS-CoV-2 infection or an uninfected control (not recorded which).

This clonotype was detected a few times. The chain couples TRBV7-9 to TRBJ1-2; weak D call: TRBD1 (5 bases). Trimming shortened V by 6 bases and J by 4 bases, and 18 bases separated the two germline ends. CDR3 length equals 15 residues. CDR1 is SEHNR, CDR2 FQNEAQ, per germline (reference sequence). CDR3 protein: CASRYLSGKGYGYTF. The CDR3 nucleotides read TGTGCCAGCAGGTATCTATCAGGGAAAGGCTATGGCTACACCTTC.

In its sample, this clonotype was seen many times. The chain links TRBV20-1 to TRBJ2-3; TRBD2 aligns across 7 bases. CDR1 is DFQATT, CDR2 SNEGSKA, per germline (reference sequence). The CDR3 has 16 residues. V lost 6 bases to trimming and J lost 2 bases; unmatched junction nucleotides: 14. The CDR3, as DNA: TGCAGTGCCGTCGGCCCCGCTAGCGGACTCACAGATACGCAGTATTTT. Translating gives CSAVGPASGLTDTQYF.

Only a few counts were recorded for this clonotype. The chain couples TRBV5-4 to TRBJ2-1, with 8 bases lining up with TRBD2. J lost 7 bases, V lost 3 bases, and 9 bases had no gene match. Germline V gene lookup returns CDR1 SGHNT and CDR2 YYREEE (reference sequence). The CDR3 extends over 15 amino acids. This chain's CDR3 is CASSYAAGEGNEQFF. The CDR3 DNA follows: TGTGCCAGCAGCTATGCAGCGGGAGAGGGAAATGAGCAGTTCTTC.

This clonotype was observed many times. This chain joins TRBV10-3 and TRBJ1-2; D is possibly TRBD1 (6 bases). CDR1 ENHRY and CDR2 SYGVKD come from the germline V gene. V lost 0 bases and J 12 bases, leaving 14 bases between the germline ends. This CDR3 region has 13 residues. The CDR3 region has the DNA TGTGCCATCAGTGAGTCTTACAGAGGGGGTAACACCTTC. Its protein is CAISESYRGGNTF.

The V and J genes are TRBV11-2 and TRBJ1-4; TRBD1 is a possible D gene (5 bases). The germline V gene has CDR1 SGHAT and CDR2 FQNNGV. The CDR3 is 15 amino acids. V lost 4 bases and J lost 0, with 9 bases in between. The DNA of the CDR3 is TGTGCCAGCAGCTCCTCGACAGCAACTAATGAAAAACTGTTTTTT. Translating it yields CASSSSTATNEKLFF.

There are many counts of this clonotype. CDR3 DNA sequence: TGCGCCAGCAGCTTGGGGGCCGGGAACACTGAAGCTTTCTTT. This translates into CASSLGAGNTEAFF. This chain joins TRBV5-1 and TRBJ1-1; D is ambiguous. The ends were cut back, 0 bases at V and 1 base at J, with 7 bases in the middle. Germline CDR1 reads SGHRS; CDR2 reads YFSETQ. The CDR3 spans 14 residues.